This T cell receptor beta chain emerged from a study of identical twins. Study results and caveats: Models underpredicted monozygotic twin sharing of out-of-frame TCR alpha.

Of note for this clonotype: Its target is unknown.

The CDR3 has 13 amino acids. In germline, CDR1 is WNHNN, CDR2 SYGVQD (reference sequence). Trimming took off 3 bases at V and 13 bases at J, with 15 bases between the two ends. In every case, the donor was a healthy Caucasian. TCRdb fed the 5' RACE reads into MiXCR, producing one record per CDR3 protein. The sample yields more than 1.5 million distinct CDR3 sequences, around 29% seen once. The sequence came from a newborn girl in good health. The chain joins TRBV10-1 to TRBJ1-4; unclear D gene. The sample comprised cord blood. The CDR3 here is CASSDRRDGRLFF. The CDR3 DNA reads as TGCGCCAGCAGTGACAGGAGAGACGGGAGACTGTTTTTT.